Here is one T cell receptor beta chain with its context. What it binds is not known. Measured with immunoSEQ multiplex PCR; TCRdb has only the in-frame clones, and not every one. This table holds tens of thousands of clones, 80% found once. V shed 0 bases and J shed 1 base, with 13 bases lying between them. CDR1 SGDLS and CDR2 YYNGEE come from the germline V gene. The CDR3 contains 16 residues. The sample originates from a study of T cells in localized non-small cell lung cancer. Findings of the study overall: Measurement of T cell clonality placed uninvolved adjacent lung highest, above the level in tumor. Because researchers sequenced only one region of the tumor, heterogeneity is still possible. Adjacent lung held a median roughly 50 of the top 100 tumor clones.

The sample was PBMCs, taken before any cancer treatment. V gene TRBV9 combines with J gene TRBJ1-1; possibly TRBD1 for D (5 bases). The source of this sequence is a man aged 40 to 69 with stage II squamous cell lung carcinoma. DNA for the CDR3: TGTGCCAGCAGCGTAGGCCAGGGCGTCGGGAACACTGAAGCTTTCTTT. It codes for CASSVGQGVGNTEAFF.